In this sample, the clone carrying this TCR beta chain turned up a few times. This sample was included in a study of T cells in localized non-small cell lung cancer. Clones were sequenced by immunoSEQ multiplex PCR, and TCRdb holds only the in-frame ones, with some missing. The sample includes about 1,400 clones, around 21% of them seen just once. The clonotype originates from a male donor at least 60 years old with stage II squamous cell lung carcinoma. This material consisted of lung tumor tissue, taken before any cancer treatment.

The CDR3 sequence is CASTPGRLSYEQYF. The CDR3 DNA is TGTGCCAGCACCCCAGGGCGACTCTCCTACGAGCAGTACTTC. V is TRBV11-3 and J is TRBJ2-7; the D gene is possibly TRBD1 (5 bases). The V end was cut by 7 bases, the J end by 0 bases, with 13 bases between. The CDR3 length is 14 residues. Per germline, CDR1 SGHNT and CDR2 YENEEA.